A single T cell receptor beta chain is shown here with its context. Its target is unknown. The entry originates in a study of T cells after yellow fever vaccination. Whole-study results and caveats: Reappearance after the booster was seen for most primary-vaccination clones, at more than 95% CD4 and 75% to 90% CD8.

The CDR3 runs to 17 residues. Germline V gives CDR1 SNHLY, CDR2 FYNNEI. After removal of 4 bases from V and 0 bases from J, the junction contained 7 bases not matched to a gene. Making TCR cDNA involved 5'RACE template switching, which added UMIs and a universal primer site. TCRdb re-called the 5' RACE reads through MiXCR, storing one row per CDR3 protein. This sample has some 160,000 distinct CDR3 sequences, with 9.3% found just once. Sequences were derived from CD8+ T cells sorted from PBMCs, sampled 45 days after the yellow fever booster vaccination. The chain is built from TRBV2 and TRBJ1-5, with 9 bases matching TRBD1. The clonotype comes from a man aged 18 to 30 who received the YFV17D yellow fever vaccine. The CDR3 bases are TGTGCCAGCAGTGGGGGACAGGGTCATTTTAGCAATCAGCCCCAGCATTTT. Translated: CASSGGQGHFSNQPQHF.